These 21 T cell receptor beta chains were sequenced from one sample in a study of T cells in Graves' hyperthyroidism and ophthalmopathy. Amplified regions were TCR beta CDR3 sequences from RNA transcripts. A set of HTBI primers served as the primers for a first-round RT-PCR of the TCR CDR3. MiXCR was run by TCRdb on the multiplex PCR reads, yielding one entry per CDR3 protein. The sample lists some 210,000 distinct CDR3 sequences; about a sixth were seen once. The sample taken for sequencing was blood. Every receptor here comes from a man aged 45-60 years with Graves' hyperthyroidism.

There are a few counts of this clonotype. The chain uses TRBV5-5 and TRBJ2-5, with 8 bases fitting TRBD2. The trim removed 1 base at V and 3 bases at J, leaving 8 bases unmatched. CDR3 length equals 16 residues. The germline gives CDR1 SGHKS, CDR2 YYEKEE (reference sequence). The CDR3 reads CASSLYPGGPEETQYF. In DNA form, the CDR3 reads TGTGCCAGCAGCTTGTACCCGGGAGGGCCGGAAGAGACCCAGTACTTC.

This clonotype was counted a few times. The chain is built from TRBV6-1 and TRBJ2-7; D ambiguous. This CDR3 region has 15 residues. CDR1 is MNHNS and CDR2 is SASEGT in the germline V gene. V lost 6 bases and J lost 2, with 17 bases in between. The DNA for the CDR3 is TGTGCCAGCAGGGAAAGGGTATACGGCGCCTACGAGCAGTACTTC. This translates into CASRERVYGAYEQYF.

This chain uses TRBV30 with TRBJ2-5; weak D call: TRBD2 (7 bases). The CDR3 is made up of 14 amino acids. CDR1 and CDR2 from the germline V gene are GTSNPN and SVGIG (reference sequence). CDR3 nucleotide sequence: TGTGCTTGGGAGGGGGGGACCCTCCAGGAGACCCAGTACTTC. Translation gives CAWEGGTLQETQYF.

The genes are TRBV24-1 and TRBJ1-2, with 9 bases that match TRBD1. The ends lost 3 bases at V and 2 bases at J; junction bases unmatched: 3. Germline V gives CDR1 KGHDR, CDR2 SFDVKD. The CDR3 is 15 residues long. CDR3 nucleotides: TGTGCCACCAGTGATCCGACAGGGGGAAACTATGGCTACACCTTC. Protein: CATSDPTGGNYGYTF.

The chain couples TRBV11-2 to TRBJ2-7, with a tentative D call TRBD2 (6 bases). CDR3 size: 15 residues. Germline V lookup: CDR1 SGHAT, CDR2 FQNNGV. Trimming cost V 4 bases and J 5 bases, with 18 bases left between them. The CDR3 DNA follows: TGTGCCAGCAGCTCCCCCGGGCGGGGTAGGAACGAGCAGTACTTC. This encodes CASSSPGRGRNEQYF.

This clonotype was detected many times. The chain couples TRBV27 to TRBJ2-1; TRBD2 matches 7 bases. Trimming cost V 2 bases and J 7 bases; bases outside gene matches: 8. Germline V gene data show CDR1 as MNHEY and CDR2 as SMNVEV (reference sequence). The CDR3 loop spans 15 amino acids. The CDR3 DNA sequence: TGTGCCAGCAGTTTAGCGGGAGTCGGTATAAATGAGCAGTTCTTC. This encodes CASSLAGVGINEQFF.

In this sample, this clonotype turned up many times. This chain uses TRBV3-1 with TRBJ2-7; no clear D. V lost 5 bases and J lost 3, with 5 bases in between. This CDR3 is 11 amino acids long. Germline CDR1 is LGHDT and CDR2 is YNNKEL (reference sequence). As DNA, the CDR3 is TGTGCCAGCAGCAACAGCTACGAGCAGTACTTC. It translates to CASSNSYEQYF.

This clonotype was detected only a few times. The chain joins TRBV6-2 or TRBV6-3 to TRBJ2-7; a possible D gene is TRBD2 (6 bases). Between the trimmed V and J ends, which lost 8 bases and 0 bases, there was a span of 11 bases. Per germline, CDR1 MNHEY and CDR2 SVGEGT. This CDR3 comprises 13 residues. The CDR3 is CASLSGSSYEQYF. The DNA for the CDR3 is TGTGCCAGCTTGAGCGGGTCCTCCTACGAGCAGTACTTC.

The chain combines TRBV19 with TRBJ2-5; no clear D. Germline values: CDR1 LNHDA, CDR2 SQIVND (reference sequence). This CDR3 is built from 14 residues. The germline V and J ends were trimmed by 3 bases and 1 base, with 9 bases remaining between them. The DNA for the CDR3 is TGTGCCAGTAGTATCAGTTGGATCCAAGAGACCCAGTACTTC. Its translation is CASSISWIQETQYF. The full variable domain, with the rest looked up from reference TRBV19 and TRBJ2-5, is DGGITQSPKYLFRKEGQNVTLSCEQNLNHDAMYWYRQDPGQGLRLIYYSQIVNDFQKGDIAEGYSVSREKKESFPLTVTSAQKNPTAFYLCASSISWIQETQYFGPGTRLLVL.

This clonotype showed up just a few times. This rearrangement joins TRBV28 to TRBJ1-2, with D uncertain. The ends were cut back, 4 bases at V and 0 bases at J, with 12 bases in the middle. Looked up from germline, CDR1 is MDHEN and CDR2 is SYDVKM. The CDR3 length is 15 residues. CDR3 coding DNA: TGTGCCAGCAGTTCTCGGCAGGCCGCTAACTATGGCTACACCTTC. Protein: CASSSRQAANYGYTF.

This clonotype showed up many times. A much more abundant neighbour one base away suggests this may be a read error. V gene TRBV7-6 combines with J gene TRBJ2-7; TRBD2 matches 11 bases. J was trimmed by 0 bases and V by 5 bases; bases with no gene match: 0. Germline lookup yields CDR1 SGHVS and CDR2 FNYEAQ. CDR3 length equals 14 residues. CDR3 DNA: TGTGCCAGCAGCACTAGCGGGGGCTCCTACGAGCAGTACTTC. The encoded protein is CASSTSGGSYEQYF.

This clonotype was detected only once. V is TRBV28 and J is TRBJ1-5; perhaps TRBD1 as D (5 bases). The length of the CDR3 is 17 residues. The germline V gene has CDR1 MDHEN and CDR2 SYDVKM. Trimming took off 3 bases at V and 1 base at J, with 16 bases between the two ends. The CDR3 loop is CASSFPSRVASNQPQHF. For the CDR3, the DNA is TGTGCCAGCAGTTTCCCCTCCAGGGTTGCGAGCAATCAGCCCCAGCATTTT.

This clonotype was seen ten or more times. This chain uses TRBV5-1 with TRBJ2-3; TRBD2 is a possible D gene (6 bases). V lost 1 base and J lost 1, with 10 bases in between. This CDR3 comprises 15 residues. Germline V gene sequence: CDR1 SGHRS, CDR2 YFSETQ. As DNA, the CDR3 is TGCGCCAGCAGCTTGACGGGAGAGGGCACAGATACGCAGTATTTT. This codes for CASSLTGEGTDTQYF.

In this sample, this clonotype turned up many times. The chain uses TRBV29-1 and TRBJ2-3; unclear D gene. Trimming cost V 4 bases and J 3 bases, with 14 bases left between them. This CDR3 region has 14 residues. Germline loops: CDR1 SQVTM, CDR2 ANQGSEA. In DNA, the CDR3 is TGCAGCGTTGCCAGGTCATTAAGGACAGATACGCAGTATTTT. Amino acid sequence: CSVARSLRTDTQYF.

This clonotype showed up just a few times. The rearrangement joins TRBV11-3 to TRBJ2-7; 9 bases are shared with TRBD1. This CDR3 region has 15 residues. In germline, CDR1 is SGHNT, CDR2 YENEEA. V dropped 5 bases and J dropped 2; count of bases not matched to a gene: 7. As DNA, the CDR3 is TGTGCCAGCAGCACCGGGACAGGGTTCCCCTACGAGCAGTACTTC. This encodes CASSTGTGFPYEQYF.

This clonotype has a count of ten or more. The chain is built from TRBV12-3 or TRBV12-4 and TRBJ2-7; perhaps D is TRBD1 or TRBD2 (6 bases each). This CDR3 spans 12 amino acids. V lost 6 bases and J 7 bases, leaving 13 bases between the germline ends. CDR3 DNA sequence: TGTGCCAGCAGCCTGGGGGGCGGGGAGCAGTACTTC. Amino acid sequence: CASSLGGGEQYF.

Turning to this clonotype: This may arise from a read error, as a much more abundant clone is one base away. This chain joins TRBV5-1 and TRBJ1-1, with 10 bases that match TRBD1. CDR1 SGHRS and CDR2 YFSETQ come from the germline V gene. There are 15 residues in the CDR3. DNA for the CDR3: TGCGCCAACAGCGAACTGACAGGGGGCAACACTGAAGCTTTCTTT. It is translated as CANSELTGGNTEAFF.

This clonotype was recorded many times. The rearrangement uses TRBV24-1 and TRBJ2-5; possible D gene TRBD2, 5 bases. Germline CDR1 and CDR2: KGHDR and SFDVKD. The CDR3 runs 14 residues. Trimming removed 7 bases from V and 5 bases from J, with 16 bases in between. The CDR3 coding sequence is TGTGCCACCAGCGACTTCGGGATAACGGAGACCCAGTACTTC. It codes for CATSDFGITETQYF.

This clonotype showed up many times. This chain links TRBV9 with TRBJ2-1; D unclear. The CDR3 consists of 16 residues. V shed 0 bases and J shed 6 bases, with 16 bases lying between them. Germline loops: CDR1 SGDLS, CDR2 YYNGEE. The CDR3 spells CASSVADPLSSNEQFF. CDR3 nucleotide sequence: TGTGCCAGCAGCGTAGCTGACCCTCTCTCGTCCAATGAGCAGTTCTTC.

This clonotype showed up just a few times. DNA of the CDR3: TGTGCCAGCAGTTTGTTAGCGGGAGGGGTAGAGACCCAGTACTTC. It is translated as CASSLLAGGVETQYF. V usage is TRBV27 and J usage is TRBJ2-5; 11 nucleotides agree with TRBD2. The CDR3 runs 15 residues. Germline V lookup: CDR1 MNHEY, CDR2 SMNVEV (reference sequence). The ends lost 3 bases at V and 4 bases at J; junction bases unmatched: 4.

This clonotype was observed many times. The V and J genes are TRBV7-9 and TRBJ2-4; D is tentatively TRBD1 or TRBD2 (6 bases each). The germline gives CDR1 SEHNR, CDR2 FQNEAQ (reference sequence). Between the trimmed V and J ends, which lost 5 bases and 9 bases, there was a span of 17 bases. The CDR3 has 14 residues. DNA of the CDR3: TGTGCCAGCAGCCCAGAGCCCAGGGGAGGCATTCAGTACTTC. It yields the protein CASSPEPRGGIQYF.